Each of the 12 T cell receptor beta chains below was sequenced from the same sample in a study of cytomegalovirus exposure and HLA in healthy donors. PCR used 60 Vbeta primers and 13 Jbeta primers. Clones were sequenced by immunoSEQ multiplex PCR, and TCRdb holds only the in-frame ones, with some missing. There are about 110,000 clones in the sample; roughly 80% occur only once, and around 2.3% lies in the top ten. Sequenced material: PBMCs. Source of these receptors: a young man in good health and CMV-seronegative.

The DNA for the CDR3 is TGCAGCGTTCCTAGGACAGGTGGCTATGGCTACACCTTC. This codes for CSVPRTGGYGYTF. The chain links TRBV29-1 to TRBJ1-2; 7 bases agree with TRBD1. CDR1 is SQVTM, CDR2 ANQGSEA, per germline. This CDR3 has 13 amino acids. V was pared by 5 bases and J by 4 bases, with 7 bases of the junction left unmatched.

This sequence joins TRBV11-2 and TRBJ2-1; D might be TRBD2 (5 bases). V was pared by 3 bases and J by 4 bases, with 13 bases between. The germline CDR1 and CDR2 sequences are SGHAT and FQNNGV. This CDR3 has 15 residues. The CDR3 DNA sequence: TGTGCCAGCAGCTTGGTGACTAACCCATACAATGAGCAGTTCTTC. Encoded protein: CASSLVTNPYNEQFF.

The J gene is TRBJ1-4, the V gene TRBV2; D may be TRBD1 (5 bases). V lost 0 bases, J lost 7 bases, and 9 bases lay in between. The CDR3 consists of 14 residues. Germline CDR1 is SNHLY and CDR2 is FYNNEI. The CDR3 sequence: CASSEALQGEKLFF. The CDR3 bases are TGTGCCAGCAGTGAAGCGCTTCAGGGTGAAAAACTGTTTTTT.

The chain joins TRBV5-1 to TRBJ1-2, with D possibly matching TRBD1 (6 bases). This CDR3 is 14 amino acids long. Germline CDR1 and CDR2: SGHRS and YFSETQ. V gave up 4 bases and J gave up 4 bases, with 14 bases separating them. CDR3 nucleotide sequence: TGCGCCAGCAGCCCAGGACAGCCCAGCTATGGCTACACCTTC. Translating gives CASSPGQPSYGYTF.

The CDR3 DNA is TGTGCCAGCAGCTTAGTTCTCCCCGGGGAGACCCAGTACTTC. It encodes CASSLVLPGETQYF. The chain has TRBV7-9 and TRBJ2-5, with D unresolved. The germline V gene encodes CDR1 SEHNR and CDR2 FQNEAQ (reference sequence). The CDR3 consists of 14 residues. V lost 1 base to trimming and J lost 5 bases, with 11 bases between them.

The rearrangement uses TRBV13 and TRBJ2-7; 9 bases agree with TRBD1. Trimming cost V 6 bases and J 6 bases; bases outside gene matches: 12. The CDR3 is 15 residues long. Germline assignment: CDR1 PRHDT and CDR2 FYEKMQ (reference sequence). CDR3 region: CASRPDRGSPGEQYF. The CDR3 DNA is TGTGCCAGCAGGCCTGACAGGGGGTCCCCCGGCGAGCAGTACTTC. Full variable domain (rest looked up from reference TRBV13 and TRBJ2-7): AAGVIQSPRHLIKEKRETATLKCYPIPRHDTVYWYQQGPGQDPQFLISFYEKMQSDKGSIPDRFSAQQFSDYHSELNMSSLELGDSALYFCASRPDRGSPGEQYFGPGTRLTVT.

The rearrangement joins TRBV19 to TRBJ2-7; TRBD2 might be the D (7 bases). Germline V gives CDR1 LNHDA, CDR2 SQIVND (reference sequence). The CDR3 is made up of 15 amino acids. V was pared by 4 bases and J by 2 bases, with 15 bases between. Written as DNA, the CDR3 is TGTGCCAGTAGTACGGGGGTGGGGGGGCCCTACGAGCAGTACTTC. Residues: CASSTGVGGPYEQYF.

The J gene is TRBJ2-7, the V gene TRBV9; D possibly corresponds to TRBD1 (6 bases). The V and J ends lost 0 bases and 5 bases respectively, with 12 bases between them. Germline-derived CDR1 and CDR2 are SGDLS and YYNGEE. The CDR3 sequence is 14 residues long. CDR3 sequence reads: CASSVGPKGDEQYF. CDR3 bases: TGTGCCAGCAGCGTAGGACCTAAGGGGGACGAGCAGTACTTC.

Written as DNA, the CDR3 is TGCGCCAGCAGAGCTCTAGGCCGCCCCTTCACAGATACGCAGTATTTT. Translation: CASRALGRPFTDTQYF. The J gene is TRBJ2-3, the V gene TRBV4-1; D not resolved. The CDR3 consists of 16 residues. The V end was cut by 6 bases, the J end by 2 bases, with 18 bases between. Germline values: CDR1 MGHRA, CDR2 YSYEKL.

CDR3 coding DNA: TGTGCCAGCAGCCGCGGGGGCCGCACAGATACGCAGTATTTT. Translated, it gives CASSRGGRTDTQYF. The genes are TRBV7-2 and TRBJ2-3, with D possibly being TRBD2 (7 bases). The germline V and J ends were trimmed by 5 bases and 1 base, with 10 bases remaining between them. The CDR3 consists of 14 residues. Germline V gene lookup returns CDR1 SGHTA and CDR2 FQGNSA.

The chain links TRBV9 to TRBJ1-2; the match to TRBD1 covers 8 bases. This CDR3 is built from 15 residues. Trimming at V came to 0 bases and at J to 8 bases, leaving 9 bases not matched to a gene. The V gene's germline CDR1 is SGDLS and CDR2 YYNGEE. The CDR3 loop is CASSVGGTGFLGYTF. In DNA, the CDR3 is TGTGCCAGCAGCGTAGGTGGGACAGGCTTTTTGGGCTACACCTTC.

The chain is built from TRBV4-1 and TRBJ1-4; 7 nucleotides match TRBD1. The CDR3 loop spans 15 amino acids. Unmatched junction bases numbered 10, after V lost 4 bases and J lost 8 bases. Germline V gene data show CDR1 as MGHRA and CDR2 as YSYEKL. This CDR3 is CASSLDGTVREKLFF. DNA of the CDR3: TGCGCCAGCAGCCTTGACGGGACAGTTCGGGAAAAACTGTTTTTT.